This T cell receptor beta chain derives from a study of blood T cells in healthy people across ages. A second PCR, run for roughly 6 to 11 cycles, used a sample-barcoded 5' primer plus a J-beta primer mix. Sequencing of every sample gave 3 million or more CDR3-containing paired-end reads. From the 5' RACE reads, TCRdb called clonotypes with MiXCR, one entry per CDR3 protein. The data contain about 720,000 distinct CDR3 sequences, roughly 25% of them seen just once; the ten biggest clones take up approximately 4%. Germline loops: CDR1 SGHAT, CDR2 FQNNGV. The J segment lost 8 bases and the V segment lost 1 base, leaving 3 bases of the junction unmatched. The CDR3 contains 15 residues. This clonotype was counted between two and nine times. These records were also assigned to another study, of T cells of mothers and their children. As that study records: Over 9.5 million TCR beta CDR3 reads were obtained from each mother, and approximately 3 million from each child.

Sequenced sample: blood. V is TRBV11-2 and J is TRBJ2-1; 12 nucleotides agree with TRBD2. The TCR was taken from a boy younger than 18 in good health. The CDR3 protein is CASSLGLAGDYEQFF. The CDR3 region has the DNA TGTGCCAGCAGCTTAGGACTAGCGGGAGACTATGAGCAGTTCTTC.